Listed below are T cell receptor beta chains from one sample, sequenced in a study of Ad26.COV2.S vaccination and SARS-CoV-2 variants. Measured with immunoSEQ multiplex PCR; TCRdb has only the in-frame clones, and not every one. The repertoire holds roughly 380,000 clones, 85% seen once, with 2.5% to 3.5% in the top ten. The starting material was peripheral blood, obtained in a trial of Ad26.COV2.S vaccine versus placebo. The receptors here all came from a person aged 18-65 years who received the Ad26.COV2.S COVID-19 vaccine or a placebo. Each CDR3 is given with its conserved first and last residue.

v_call cdr3_aa
TRBV3-1/TRBV3-2 CASSQGQGYEQYF
TRBV30 CAWRIGTGGRETQYF
TRBV6-6 CASSYEGSSYEQYF
TRBV11-2 CASSLEYTLAANYTGELFF
TRBV18 CASSPETSSNYGYTF
TRBV19 CASSISSGTGITGELFF
TRBV21-1 CARQAGSEAFF
TRBV27 CASSLGGRTLNF
TRBV6-6 CASSGQGGDEQYF
TRBV18 CASSRDYNEQFF
TRBV19 CASSIEENTEAFF
TRBV7-2 CASSLVRDTQYF
TRBV30 CAWTTRGGSPTNEQFF
TRBV3-1/TRBV3-2 CASSRIQGAGAFF
TRBV10-1 CATPLWDEQGGAFF
TRBV10-3 CAISEPTGAGGREDTQYF
TRBV11-2 CASSFIGTGDHNEQFF
TRBV10-2 CASRAGGPTDTQYF
TRBV14 CASSPLGAQGLNTEAFF
TRBV2 CASTNPGDSEAFF
TRBV5-4 CASSSSQYVPEAFF
TRBV27 CASSWGWGETQYF
TRBV7-8 CASSLLGTGSYGYTF
TRBV6-2/TRBV6-3 CASSRGQGPEAFF
TRBV11-2 CASSLGVLARNIQYF
TRBV27 CASSLSTAYEQYF
TRBV5-1 CASSLVTGAYGYTF
TRBV7-9 CASSLDGVLNYEQYF
TRBV5-1 CASSLAGNTDTQYF
TRBV6-4 CASSDRGLLTDTQYF
TRBV27 CASSLSPLAASYEQYF
TRBV28 CASSSFRTVNYNEQFF
TRBV10-2 CASAGAVGEAFF
TRBV18 CASSPPLSLQETQYF
TRBV6-2/TRBV6-3 CASSYSGKQRYSNQPQHF
TRBV4-1 CASSHGSAVNTGELFF
TRBV19 CASRASGVGEKLFF
TRBV6-6 CASNSVGTNTGELFF
TRBV4-1 CASSQDRSTTGELFF
TRBV10-3 CAIKAGGGYTEAFF
TRBV6-2/TRBV6-3 CASSYPSTGVLTEAFF
TRBV29-1 CSVSRQGIYEQYF
TRBV14 CASSQAGRIQETQYF
TRBV12-3/TRBV12-4 CASSLRVNEQFF
TRBV10-3 CAISESMGLGETQYF
TRBV5-1 CASSLEGGRGQPQHF
TRBV20-1 CSASGYSGGDAGQPQETQYF
TRBV6-1 CASSERVAGGQAEQFF
TRBV20-1 CSASRTGGGEPQHF
TRBV2 CASSTTGIYEQYF
TRBV19 CASSRTLWNDKNIQYF
TRBV27 CASSPGAYEQYF
TRBV12-3/TRBV12-4 CASSFYRYGEQYF
TRBV18 CASSPHGQYEQYF
TRBV3-1/TRBV3-2 CASNQQGEETQYF
TRBV3-1/TRBV3-2 CASSQITSLRGSSYNEQFF